A single sample is the source of the 30 T cell receptor beta chains below, sequenced in a study of blood T cell repertoires in COVID-19. The repertoire was sequenced with immunoSEQ multiplex PCR; TCRdb's copy has only in-frame clones and lacks some. The table lists under 9,000 clones, around 80% of them singletons. Material: peripheral blood. These receptors all come from a human donor in a cohort sampled during active COVID-19.

The gene calls are TRBV6-5 and TRBJ2-2; TRBD1 might be the D (5 bases). CDR3 length: 13 residues. Germline CDR1 MNHEY, CDR2 SVGAGI. V was trimmed by 4 bases and J by 6 bases, leaving 9 bases between them. CDR3 residues: CASSWGIAGELFF. The CDR3 DNA reads TGTGCCAGCAGTTGGGGCATCGCCGGGGAGCTGTTTTTT.

The V and J genes are TRBV19 and TRBJ1-1; 7 positions match TRBD1. The CDR3 length is 14 residues. Germline CDR1 reads LNHDA; CDR2 reads SQIVND (reference sequence). The J segment lost 0 bases and the V segment lost 3 bases, leaving 1 base of the junction unmatched. The CDR3 protein is CASSIGTVNTEAFF. The CDR3 nucleotides read TGTGCCAGTAGTATCGGGACAGTGAACACTGAAGCTTTCTTT.

The chain recombines TRBV5-1 with TRBJ1-1; unclear D gene. CDR3 length: 11 residues. V was shortened by 3 bases and J by 11 bases, with 11 bases between the two germline ends. Germline CDR1 SGHRS, CDR2 YFSETQ. The CDR3 DNA follows: TGCGCCAGCAGCTCCCCAATAGAGGCTTTCTTT. Translated: CASSSPIEAFF. Full variable domain (remainder filled in from reference TRBV5-1 and TRBJ1-1): KAGVTQTPRYLIKTRGQQVTLSCSPISGHRSVSWYQQTPGQGLQFLFEYFSETQRNKGNFPGRFSGRQFSNSRSEMNVSTLELGDSALYLCASSSPIEAFFGQGTRLTVV.

The chain combines TRBV5-1 with TRBJ2-5; 8 nucleotides align to TRBD2. After removal of 4 bases from V and 5 bases from J, the junction contained 13 bases not matched to a gene. Germline V CDR1 and CDR2: SGHRS, YFSETQ. The CDR3 runs to 16 residues. The CDR3: CASSPLSGGPDETQYF. The CDR3 nucleotides read TGCGCCAGCAGCCCACTTTCGGGGGGGCCTGATGAGACCCAGTACTTC.

CDR3 sequence reads: CASSTSGGKTQYF. The CDR3 nucleotides are TGTGCCAGCAGTACTAGCGGGGGAAAGACCCAGTACTTC. The chain joins TRBV6-5 to TRBJ2-5; 11 bases match TRBD2. The CDR3 length is 13 residues. V gave up 5 bases and J gave up 6 bases; unmatched junction bases: 2. Germline assignment: CDR1 MNHEY and CDR2 SVGAGI.

V and J are TRBV4-3 and TRBJ1-6, with 8 bases matching TRBD1. The CDR3 totals 15 residues. CDR1 is LGHNA, CDR2 YSLEER, per germline. Unmatched junction bases numbered 4, after V lost 0 bases and J lost 9 bases. The CDR3 DNA reads as TGCGCCAGCAGCCAAGATCAGGGGGCCCGTTCACCCCTCCACTTT. The encoded protein is CASSQDQGARSPLHF.

V gene TRBV6-2 or TRBV6-3 combines with J gene TRBJ1-1, with D possibly being TRBD1 (6 bases). V was clipped by 1 base and J by 1 base, with 10 bases between them. This CDR3 is 15 amino acids long. In germline, CDR1 is MNHEY, CDR2 SVGEGT. CDR3: CASSYWGGPNTEAFF. The CDR3 DNA is TGTGCCAGCAGTTACTGGGGGGGCCCGAACACTGAAGCTTTCTTT.

This rearrangement joins TRBV7-9 to TRBJ1-3, with D perhaps matching TRBD1 (5 bases). The CDR3 extends over 15 amino acids. Germline CDR1 and CDR2: SEHNR and FQNEAQ (reference sequence). V shed 0 bases and J shed 4 bases, with 10 bases lying between them. This CDR3 is CASSLALQGGNTIYF. Here the CDR3 DNA reads TGTGCCAGCAGCTTAGCGCTGCAGGGCGGAAACACCATATATTTT.

The chain carries TRBV7-2 and TRBJ1-6, with D unresolved. This CDR3 contains 15 residues. Germline loops: CDR1 SGHTA, CDR2 FQGNSA. Trimming pared 1 base from V and 2 bases from J, leaving 6 bases between. The CDR3, as DNA: TGTGCCAGCAGCTTAGAACAGCCCTATAATTCACCCCTCCACTTT. Its protein product is CASSLEQPYNSPLHF.

The genes are TRBV11-3 and TRBJ2-3, with D tentatively TRBD2 (6 bases). Per the germline V gene, CDR1 is SGHNT and CDR2 is YENEEA. The V and J ends lost 5 bases and 1 base respectively, with 13 bases between them. This CDR3 is 15 amino acids long. Written as DNA, the CDR3 is TGTGCCAGCAGCGAGGGGACTTTGGGCACAGATACGCAGTATTTT. It is translated as CASSEGTLGTDTQYF.

The chain employs TRBV19 and TRBJ1-2; D is unclear. Per germline, CDR1 LNHDA and CDR2 SQIVND (reference sequence). The CDR3 consists of 15 residues. The germline V and J ends were trimmed by 3 bases and 4 bases, with 15 bases remaining between them. The CDR3 sequence is CASSISKRVVYGYTF. CDR3 nucleotide sequence: TGTGCCAGTAGTATTTCTAAGAGGGTGGTCTATGGCTACACCTTC.

V gene TRBV13 combines with J gene TRBJ1-1; unclear D gene. V lost 2 bases, J lost 4 bases, and 8 bases lay in between. CDR3 size: 13 residues. Germline assignment: CDR1 PRHDT and CDR2 FYEKMQ (reference sequence). The DNA for the CDR3 is TGTGCCAGCAGCTTAAGGTCGGGCACTGAAGCTTTCTTT. This codes for CASSLRSGTEAFF.

The chain employs TRBV5-1 and TRBJ2-5; D remains unclear. Trimming stripped 0 bases from V and 2 bases from J, with 5 bases between. Germline CDR1 SGHRS, CDR2 YFSETQ. The CDR3 totals 13 residues. The CDR3 protein is CASSLDTQETQYF. CDR3 coding DNA: TGCGCCAGCAGCTTGGACACACAAGAGACCCAGTACTTC.

The rearrangement links TRBV6-5 to TRBJ2-4; D is perhaps TRBD2 (5 bases). In germline, CDR1 is MNHEY, CDR2 SVGAGI. The CDR3 length is 13 residues. V was cut by 7 bases and J by 3 bases, with 10 bases left in between. CDR3 region: CASTREYKNIQYF. CDR3 sequence (DNA): TGTGCCAGCACGAGGGAGTACAAAAACATTCAGTACTTC.

This clone has only a few counts. This chain's CDR3 is CASSSRPGRGLSEQYF. CDR3 nucleotide sequence: TGTGCCAGCAGCTCCCGTCCCGGCAGGGGTCTTAGCGAGCAGTACTTC. The gene calls are TRBV11-3 and TRBJ2-7, with D possibly TRBD1 on 6 matching bases. The germline V gene has CDR1 SGHNT and CDR2 YENEEA. V dropped 4 bases and J dropped 6 bases, with 22 bases sitting between them. The CDR3 consists of 16 residues.

This clone was observed a few times. V is TRBV11-3 and J is TRBJ1-3; unclear D gene. The CDR3 extends over 15 amino acids. Trimming took off 1 base at V and 4 bases at J, with 11 bases between the two ends. Germline loops: CDR1 SGHNT, CDR2 YENEEA. In DNA, the CDR3 is TGTGCCAGCAGCTTAGCGTCGACTCCCGGAAACACCATATATTTT. Its protein product is CASSLASTPGNTIYF. Filled out from reference TRBV11-3 and TRBJ1-3, the complete variable domain reads EAGVVQSPRYKIIEKKQPVAFWCNPISGHNTLYWYLQNLGQGPELLIRYENEEAVDDSQLPKDRFSAERLKGVDSTLKIQPAELGDSAVYLCASSLASTPGNTIYFGEGSWLTVV.

The chain combines TRBV3-1 (or the pseudogene TRBV3-2) with TRBJ2-5; no clear D. This CDR3 region has 16 residues. Trimming took off 0 bases at V and 0 bases at J, with 11 bases between the two ends. Germline values: CDR1 LGHDT, CDR2 YNNKEL (reference sequence). The chain's CDR3 is CASSQDRTDDQETQYF. The CDR3 DNA reads as TGTGCCAGCAGCCAAGATAGAACAGACGACCAAGAGACCCAGTACTTC.

V and J are TRBV19 and TRBJ1-2; D is undetermined. V shed 5 bases and J shed 4 bases, with 11 bases lying between them. The CDR3 has 13 residues. CDR1 LNHDA and CDR2 SQIVND come from the germline V gene (reference sequence). The CDR3 sequence is CASSLGSFYGYTF. The CDR3 nucleotides read TGTGCCAGTAGTCTCGGGTCCTTCTATGGCTACACCTTC.

This clone has only a few counts. V and J are TRBV6-2 or TRBV6-3 and TRBJ2-3, with TRBD2 matching over 12 bases. V trimming: 2 bases; J trimming: 6 bases; junction bases outside the gene matches: 6. Germline V gene lookup returns CDR1 MNHEY and CDR2 SVGEGT. There are 16 residues in the CDR3. Written as DNA, the CDR3 is TGTGCCAGCAGTTACCGGACTAGCGGGGAATCGGATACGCAGTATTTT. This translates into CASSYRTSGESDTQYF.

This sequence joins TRBV10-3 and TRBJ1-2; D possibly corresponds to TRBD1 (6 bases). Germline loops: CDR1 ENHRY, CDR2 SYGVKD. This CDR3 contains 12 residues. V gave up 3 bases and J gave up 4 bases, with 6 bases separating them. The CDR3 sequence is CAISEQGYGYTF. In DNA form, the CDR3 reads TGTGCCATCAGTGAACAGGGCTATGGCTACACCTTC.

This rearrangement joins TRBV2 to TRBJ1-6; a possible D gene is TRBD1 (6 bases). This CDR3 region has 16 residues. The V end was cut by 7 bases, the J end by 4 bases, with 17 bases between. Germline-derived CDR1 and CDR2 are SNHLY and FYNNEI. CDR3 sequence: CASTPDRRRYNSPLHF. CDR3 nucleotide sequence: TGTGCCAGCACCCCTGACAGGCGGCGTTATAATTCACCCCTCCACTTT.

The rearrangement links TRBV4-1 to TRBJ1-2; D gene ambiguous. Germline assignment: CDR1 MGHRA and CDR2 YSYEKL. The CDR3 covers 15 residues. The V end was cut by 0 bases, the J end by 3 bases, with 11 bases between. CDR3 sequence (DNA): TGCGCCAGCAGCCAAGAGAACGCGGGAGACTATGGCTACACCTTC. It translates to CASSQENAGDYGYTF.

V and J are TRBV9 and TRBJ2-1, with 14 bases fitting TRBD2. Germline CDR1 and CDR2: SGDLS and YYNGEE. V lost 4 bases to trimming and J lost 9 bases; unmatched junction nucleotides: 6. The CDR3 length is 15 residues. CDR3 nucleotide sequence: TGTGCCAGCAGCCCGGGACTAGCGGGGGATCTTGAGCAGTTCTTC. It codes for CASSPGLAGDLEQFF.

The V gene is TRBV27, the J gene TRBJ1-1; D may be TRBD1 (5 bases). CDR1 is MNHEY, CDR2 SMNVEV, per germline (reference sequence). Trimming left V 6 bases short and J 1 base short, with 12 bases between. The CDR3 spans 14 residues. The DNA of the CDR3 is TGTGCCAGCAGACATGACAGAGAGAACACTGAAGCTTTCTTT. Protein product: CASRHDRENTEAFF.

CDR3: CASSESGRVMFF. Written as DNA, the CDR3 is TGCGCCAGCAGTGAGTCAGGCAGGGTTATGTTTTTT. J is TRBJ1-4 and V is TRBV10-2; the D gene is possibly TRBD1 (5 bases). The ends were cut back, 0 bases at V and 15 bases at J, with 11 bases in the middle. Germline CDR1 reads WSHSY; CDR2 reads SAAADI. The CDR3 is 12 residues long.

This rearrangement joins TRBV7-9 to TRBJ1-2, with D uncertain. This CDR3 contains 14 residues. Trimming removed 1 base at V and 8 bases at J, with 14 bases between. The germline CDR1 and CDR2 sequences are SEHNR and FQNEAQ (reference sequence). Here the CDR3 reads CASSLDARRGGYTF. CDR3 nucleotides: TGTGCCAGCAGCTTAGATGCGAGGAGAGGCGGCTACACCTTC.

This chain connects TRBV29-1 to TRBJ2-1; unclear D gene. The germline V gene encodes CDR1 SQVTM and CDR2 ANQGSEA. The CDR3 spans 13 residues. V lost 4 bases and J 0 bases, leaving 7 bases between the germline ends. The CDR3 region is CSVGTNSYNEQFF. In DNA form, the CDR3 reads TGCAGCGTTGGTACTAACTCCTACAATGAGCAGTTCTTC.

DNA for the CDR3: TGTGCCAGCCGAACAGGGATGGTCTACGAGCAGTACTTC. It specifies CASRTGMVYEQYF. This chain links TRBV27 with TRBJ2-7; D is possibly TRBD1 (6 bases). Germline V CDR1 and CDR2: MNHEY, SMNVEV (reference sequence). The V gene lost 8 bases and the J gene lost 3 bases, with 14 bases spanning the gap. The CDR3 consists of 13 residues.

The V and J genes are TRBV9 and TRBJ2-3; 11 nucleotides align to TRBD2. CDR3 length equals 16 residues. Looked up from germline, CDR1 is SGDLS and CDR2 is YYNGEE. Trimming removed 3 bases from V and 2 bases from J; junction bases left unmatched: 5. The CDR3 spells CASSGGTSGFTDTQYF. The CDR3 DNA is TGTGCCAGCAGCGGTGGGACTAGCGGATTCACAGATACGCAGTATTTT. Looking up the rest from reference TRBV9 and TRBJ2-3 gives the full variable domain: DSGVTQTPKHLITATGQRVTLRCSPRSGDLSVYWYQQSLDQGLQFLIQYYNGEERAKGNILERFSAQQFPDLHSELNLSSLELGDSALYFCASSGGTSGFTDTQYFGPGTRLTVL.

This sequence joins TRBV20-1 and TRBJ2-1; tentatively, D is TRBD1 (6 bases). Trimming pared 6 bases from V and 10 bases from J, leaving 10 bases between. CDR1 is DFQATT, CDR2 SNEGSKA, per germline (reference sequence). CDR3 length equals 10 residues. DNA for the CDR3: TGCAGTGCCACCGACAGGGAGCAGTTCTTC. Protein sequence: CSATDREQFF.